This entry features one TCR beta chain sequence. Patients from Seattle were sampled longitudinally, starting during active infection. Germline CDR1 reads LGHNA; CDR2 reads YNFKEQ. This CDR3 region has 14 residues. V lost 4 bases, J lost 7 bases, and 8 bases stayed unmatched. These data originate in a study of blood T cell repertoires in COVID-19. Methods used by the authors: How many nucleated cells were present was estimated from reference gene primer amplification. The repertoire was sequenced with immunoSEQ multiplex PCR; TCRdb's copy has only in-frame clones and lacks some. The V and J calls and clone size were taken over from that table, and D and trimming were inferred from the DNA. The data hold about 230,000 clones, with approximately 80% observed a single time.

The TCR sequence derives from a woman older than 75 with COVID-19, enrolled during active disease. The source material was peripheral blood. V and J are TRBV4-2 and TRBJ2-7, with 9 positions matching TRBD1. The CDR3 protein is CASSREGQGEEQYF. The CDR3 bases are TGTGCCAGCAGCCGAGAGGGACAGGGCGAGGAGCAGTACTTC.